This section outlines one T cell receptor (beta chain) sequence together with its context. This record comes from a study of blood T cell repertoires in COVID-19. For the study at large: The study drew acute and convalescent COVID-19 samples from the United States, Italy and Spain. T cells, B-cell-depleted T cells, or PBMCs supplied cDNA or gDNA.

Per the original data handling: Amplified reference gene primers provided the basis for estimating nucleated cell counts. The data were produced by immunoSEQ multiplex PCR, yet TCRdb's version contains in-frame clones alone and is incomplete. V, J and clone size are those of that table, while D and trimming were read from the DNA. The repertoire consists of about 66,000 clones, with approximately 79% occurring once and the leading ten covering under 7%. The CDR3 extends over 15 amino acids. The V and J ends lost 4 bases and 4 bases respectively, with 15 bases between them. Germline V CDR1 and CDR2: SGDLS, YYNGEE.

The chain couples TRBV9 to TRBJ2-1; possible D gene TRBD1, 5 bases. What was sequenced was peripheral blood. The origin of this receptor is a man aged 55 to 70 with acute or convalescent COVID-19. The DNA of the CDR3 is TGTGCCAGCAGCCCTAGACTGGGGCCGTACAATGAGCAGTTCTTC. The encoded protein is CASSPRLGPYNEQFF. Full variable domain (outside the CDR3, taken from reference TRBV9 and TRBJ2-1): DSGVTQTPKHLITATGQRVTLRCSPRSGDLSVYWYQQSLDQGLQFLIQYYNGEERAKGNILERFSAQQFPDLHSELNLSSLELGDSALYFCASSPRLGPYNEQFFGPGTRLTVL.